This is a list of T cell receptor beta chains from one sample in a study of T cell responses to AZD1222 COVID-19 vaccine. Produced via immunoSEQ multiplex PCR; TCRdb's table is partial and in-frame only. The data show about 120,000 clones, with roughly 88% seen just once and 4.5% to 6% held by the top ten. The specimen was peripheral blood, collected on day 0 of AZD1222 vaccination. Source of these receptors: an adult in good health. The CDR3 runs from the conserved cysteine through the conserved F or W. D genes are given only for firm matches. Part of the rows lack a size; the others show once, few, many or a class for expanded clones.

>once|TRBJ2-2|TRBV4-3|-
TGCGCCAGCAGCCAAGATCCCGGGCGGGGCAACACCGGGGAGCTGTTTTTT
CASSQDPGRGNTGELFF
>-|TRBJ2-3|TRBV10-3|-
TGTGCCATCAGGCTACAGGGTTACACAGATACGCAGTATTTT
CAIRLQGYTDTQYF
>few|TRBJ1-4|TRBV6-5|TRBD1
TGTGCCAGCAAGACAGGGGGCAGTTATGAAAAACTGTTTTTT
CASKTGGSYEKLFF
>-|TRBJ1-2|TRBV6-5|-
TGTGCCAGCACTCGAGGACAGTCCTATGGCTACACCTTC
CASTRGQSYGYTF
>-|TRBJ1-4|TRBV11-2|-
TGTGCCAGCAGCTTATCAGGGATTAATGAAAAACTGTTTTTT
CASSLSGINEKLFF
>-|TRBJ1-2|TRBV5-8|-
TGTGCCAGCAGCTTGAGTCGCCAGGGCTATGGCTACACCTTC
CASSLSRQGYGYTF
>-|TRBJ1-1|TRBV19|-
TGTGCCAGTAGCTACACCTTTGTATCGGACACTGAAGCTTTCTTT
CASSYTFVSDTEAFF
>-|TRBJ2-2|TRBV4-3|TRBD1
TGCGCCAGCAGCCAGAGGGACAGGGGCGTGGGAACCGGGGAGCTGTTTTTT
CASSQRDRGVGTGELFF
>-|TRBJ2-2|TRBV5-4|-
TGTGCCAGCAGCTTTCCACAGGGAAGGACCGGGGAGCTGTTTTTT
CASSFPQGRTGELFF
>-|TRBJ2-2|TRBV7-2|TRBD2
TGTGCCAGCTTAGCGGGTCCTAGCACCGGGGAGCTGTTTTTT
CASLAGPSTGELFF
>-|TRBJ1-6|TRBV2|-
TGTGCCAGCAGTGAACAGGGAGTAGATAATTCACCCCTCCACTTT
CASSEQGVDNSPLHF
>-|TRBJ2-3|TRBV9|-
TGTGCCAGCAGCCCCTCTGCGGGATTCACAGATACGCAGTATTTT
CASSPSAGFTDTQYF
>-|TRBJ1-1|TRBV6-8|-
TGTGCCAGCAGTAGCCGGGAATGGTGTGTTGAAGCTTTCTTT
CASSSREWCVEAFF
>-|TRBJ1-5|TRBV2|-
TGTGCCAGCAGTGGGTCCAGTAGCAATCAGCCCCAGCATTTT
CASSGSSSNQPQHF
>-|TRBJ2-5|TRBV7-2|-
TGTGCCAGCAGCTTAAACTCTGGGCGAGAGACCCAGTACTTC
CASSLNSGRETQYF
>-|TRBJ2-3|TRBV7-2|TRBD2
TGTGCCAGCGGTTTCCCTAGCGGGGGGTTATCAGATACGCAGTATTTT
CASGFPSGGLSDTQYF
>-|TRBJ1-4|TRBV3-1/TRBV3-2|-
TGTGCCAGCAGCCAAGATCTTACAGGGCAAAATGAAAAACTGTTTTTT
CASSQDLTGQNEKLFF
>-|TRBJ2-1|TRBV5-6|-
TGTGCCAGCAGCTTGGGGCCTTACGGCAATGAGCAGTTCTTC
CASSLGPYGNEQFF
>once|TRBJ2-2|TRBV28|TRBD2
TGTGCCAGCCGGGACTACTACACCGGGGAGCTGTTTTTT
CASRDYYTGELFF
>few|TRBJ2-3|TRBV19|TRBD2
TGTGCCAGTAGTCAGCCAGGCGGGGGGGCCGCAGATACGCAGTATTTT
CASSQPGGGAADTQYF
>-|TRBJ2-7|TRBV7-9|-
TGTGCCAGCAGCTTCGCCCAGGGGATCTCCGAGCAGTACTTC
CASSFAQGISEQYF
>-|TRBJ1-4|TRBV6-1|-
TGTGCCAGCAGTGAAGCCACAGGGATCCCCTCCCTTCCGAGCGAAAAACTGTTTTTT
CASSEATGIPSLPSEKLFF
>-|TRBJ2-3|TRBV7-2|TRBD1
TGTGCCAGCAGCTTAGGACAGGGCCGCACAGATACGCAGTATTTT
CASSLGQGRTDTQYF
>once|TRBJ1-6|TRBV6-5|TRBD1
TGTGCCAGCAGTTACCCCAGACAGGGGAAGAATTCACCCCTCCACTTT
CASSYPRQGKNSPLHF
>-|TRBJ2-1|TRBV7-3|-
TGTGCCAGCAGCTTATTGGTTAGCGACAATGAGCAGTTCTTC
CASSLLVSDNEQFF
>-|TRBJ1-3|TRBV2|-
TGTGCCAGCTCCGTCCAAAGCTCTGGAAACACCATATATTTT
CASSVQSSGNTIYF
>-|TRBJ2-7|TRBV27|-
TGTGCCAGCAGGGACCCCCGCGCGGGCTCCTACGAGCAGTACTTC
CASRDPRAGSYEQYF
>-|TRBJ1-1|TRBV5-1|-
TGCGCCAGCAGCCACTATGGCAGGGATACTGAAGCTTTCTTT
CASSHYGRDTEAFF
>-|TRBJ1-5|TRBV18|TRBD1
TGTGCCAGCTCACCAGGGACAGCTGGGAGCAATCAGCCCCAGCATTTT
CASSPGTAGSNQPQHF
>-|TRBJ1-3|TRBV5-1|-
TGCGCCAGCAGCTTGGAGGGCGGATCGAGAAACACCATATATTTT
CASSLEGGSRNTIYF
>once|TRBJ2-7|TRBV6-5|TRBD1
TGTGCCAGCAGACCTGACAGGGGGATCTACGAGCAGTACTTC
CASRPDRGIYEQYF
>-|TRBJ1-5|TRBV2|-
TGTGCCAGTACAGATAGCAATCAGCCCCAGCATTTT
CASTDSNQPQHF
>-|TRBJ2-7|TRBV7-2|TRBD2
TGTGCCAGCAGCTTAGGGATAGCGGGGGTCTCCTACGAGCAGTACTTC
CASSLGIAGVSYEQYF
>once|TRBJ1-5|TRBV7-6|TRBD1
TGTGCCAGCAGCCAACAGGGGGCAAATCAGCCCCAGCATTTT
CASSQQGANQPQHF
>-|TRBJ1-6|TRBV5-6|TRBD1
TGTGCCAGCAGCTGGGGACCGACAGGGGGCGCGGATTCACCCCTCCACTTT
CASSWGPTGGADSPLHF
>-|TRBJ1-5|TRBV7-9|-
TGTGCCAGCAGCTCGGACAGCTCCATTCAGCCCCAGCATTTT
CASSSDSSIQPQHF
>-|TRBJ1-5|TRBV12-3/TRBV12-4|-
TGTGCCAGCAGTTTAGAGGTCGGGCAGCCCCAGCATTTT
CASSLEVGQPQHF
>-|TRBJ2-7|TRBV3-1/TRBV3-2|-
TGTGCCAGCAGCCAAGTTCTCCTGGGCGGTGTGGGCGAGCAGTACTTC
CASSQVLLGGVGEQYF
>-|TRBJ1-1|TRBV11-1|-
TGTGCCAGCAGCCCGGGACGGATGAACACTGAAGCTTTCTTT
CASSPGRMNTEAFF